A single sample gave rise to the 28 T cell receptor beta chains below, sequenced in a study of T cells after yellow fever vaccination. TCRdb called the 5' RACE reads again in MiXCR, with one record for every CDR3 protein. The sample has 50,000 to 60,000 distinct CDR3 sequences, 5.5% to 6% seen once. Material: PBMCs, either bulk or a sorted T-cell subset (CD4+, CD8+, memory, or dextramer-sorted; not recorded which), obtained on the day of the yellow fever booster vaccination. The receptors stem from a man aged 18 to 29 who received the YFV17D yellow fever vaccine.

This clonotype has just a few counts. The CDR3 reads CASSLQGDNNYGYTF. CDR3 coding DNA: TGTGCCAGCAGTTTGCAGGGGGATAATAACTATGGCTACACCTTC. This rearrangement joins TRBV6-5 to TRBJ1-2; 7 bases are shared with TRBD1. Trimming took 4 bases from V and 1 from J; bases not matched to a gene: 6. Germline CDR1 MNHEY, CDR2 SVGAGI. The CDR3 runs 15 residues.

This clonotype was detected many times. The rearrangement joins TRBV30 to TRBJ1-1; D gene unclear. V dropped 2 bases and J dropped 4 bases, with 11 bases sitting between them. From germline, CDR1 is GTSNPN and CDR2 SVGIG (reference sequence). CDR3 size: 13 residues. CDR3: CAWSNGFGTEAFF. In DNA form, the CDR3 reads TGTGCCTGGAGTAACGGGTTCGGCACTGAAGCTTTCTTT.

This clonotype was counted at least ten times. CDR3 region: CASSDDRGTAVDQPQHF. For the CDR3, the DNA is TGTGCCAGCAGTGACGACAGGGGAACGGCAGTGGATCAGCCCCAGCATTTT. The chain has TRBV12-3 or TRBV12-4 and TRBJ1-5; 8 nucleotides match TRBD1. After removal of 5 bases from V and 5 bases from J, the junction contained 14 bases not matched to a gene. The CDR3 is 17 amino acids.

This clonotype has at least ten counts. The CDR3: CASSPRDRMNTEAFF. For the CDR3, the DNA is TGTGCCAGCTCACCACGGGACAGGATGAACACTGAAGCTTTCTTT. This chain joins TRBV18 and TRBJ1-1; 8 bases are shared with TRBD1. Losses at the gene ends were 1 base for V and 0 bases for J; bases not matched to a gene: 1. The CDR3 extends over 15 amino acids. Per the germline V gene, CDR1 is KGHSH and CDR2 is LQKENI.

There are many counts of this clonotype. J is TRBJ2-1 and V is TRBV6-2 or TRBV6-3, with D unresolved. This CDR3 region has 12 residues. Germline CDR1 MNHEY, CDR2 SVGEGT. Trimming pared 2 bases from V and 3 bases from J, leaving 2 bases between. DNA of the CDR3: TGTGCCAGCAGTTACGGCTACAATGAGCAGTTCTTC. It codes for CASSYGYNEQFF.

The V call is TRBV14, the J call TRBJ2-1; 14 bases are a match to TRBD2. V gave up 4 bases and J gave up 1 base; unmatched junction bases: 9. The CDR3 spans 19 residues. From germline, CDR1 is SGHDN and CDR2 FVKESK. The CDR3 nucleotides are TGTGCCAGCAGCCCCGGACTAGCGGGGGGAAGTTGGTCCTACAATGAGCAGTTCTTC. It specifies CASSPGLAGGSWSYNEQFF.

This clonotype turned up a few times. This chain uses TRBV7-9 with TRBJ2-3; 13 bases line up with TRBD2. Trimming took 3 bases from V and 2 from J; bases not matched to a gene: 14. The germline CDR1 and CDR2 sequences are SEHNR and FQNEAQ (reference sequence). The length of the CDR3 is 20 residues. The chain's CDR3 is CASSLKGLAGSSGPTDTQYF. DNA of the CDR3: TGTGCCAGCAGCTTGAAGGGACTAGCGGGGTCATCGGGTCCCACAGATACGCAGTATTTT.

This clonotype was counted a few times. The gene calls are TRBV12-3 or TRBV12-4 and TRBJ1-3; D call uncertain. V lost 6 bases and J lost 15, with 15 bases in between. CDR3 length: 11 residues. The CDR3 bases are TGTGCCAGCAGACAAGGACCTGCCCAATATTTT. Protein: CASRQGPAQYF.

CDR3 region: CASSFDSTGQPQHF. CDR3 DNA: TGTGCCAGCAGTTTTGACTCGACCGGCCAGCCCCAGCATTTT. This sequence joins TRBV27 and TRBJ1-5, with D hard to call. Germline assignment: CDR1 MNHEY and CDR2 SMNVEV (reference sequence). The V gene lost 3 bases and the J gene lost 7 bases, with 13 bases spanning the gap. The CDR3 has 14 amino acids.

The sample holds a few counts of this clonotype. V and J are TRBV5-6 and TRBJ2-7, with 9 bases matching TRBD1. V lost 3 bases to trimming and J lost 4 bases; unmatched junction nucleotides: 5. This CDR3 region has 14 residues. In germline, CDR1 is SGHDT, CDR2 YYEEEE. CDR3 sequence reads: CASSSGTGWYEQYF. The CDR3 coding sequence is TGTGCCAGCAGCTCCGGGACAGGGTGGTACGAGCAGTACTTC.

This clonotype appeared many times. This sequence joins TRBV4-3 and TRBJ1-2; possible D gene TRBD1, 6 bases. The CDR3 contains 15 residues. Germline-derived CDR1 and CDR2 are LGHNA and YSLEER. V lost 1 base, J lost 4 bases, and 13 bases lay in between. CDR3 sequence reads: CASSQVNRAVYGYTF. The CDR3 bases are TGCGCCAGCAGCCAAGTTAACAGGGCGGTCTATGGCTACACCTTC.

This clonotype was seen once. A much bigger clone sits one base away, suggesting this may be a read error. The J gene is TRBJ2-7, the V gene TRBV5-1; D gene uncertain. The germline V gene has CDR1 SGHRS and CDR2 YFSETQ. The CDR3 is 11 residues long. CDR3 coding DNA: TGCGCCAGCAGCTTGAACTACGAGCATTACTTC. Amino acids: CASSLNYEHYF. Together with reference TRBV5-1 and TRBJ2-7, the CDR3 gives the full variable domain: KAGVTQTPRYLIKTRGQQVTLSCSPISGHRSVSWYQQTPGQGLQFLFEYFSETQRNKGNFPGRFSGRQFSNSRSEMNVSTLELGDSALYLCASSLNYEHYFGPGTRLTVT.

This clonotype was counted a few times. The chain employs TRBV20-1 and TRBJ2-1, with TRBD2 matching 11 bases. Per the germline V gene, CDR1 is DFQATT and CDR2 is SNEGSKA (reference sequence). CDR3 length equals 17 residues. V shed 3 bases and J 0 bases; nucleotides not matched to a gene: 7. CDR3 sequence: CSARGSSGGSSYNEQFF. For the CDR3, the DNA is TGCAGTGCTAGGGGCTCTAGCGGGGGGAGCTCCTACAATGAGCAGTTCTTC.

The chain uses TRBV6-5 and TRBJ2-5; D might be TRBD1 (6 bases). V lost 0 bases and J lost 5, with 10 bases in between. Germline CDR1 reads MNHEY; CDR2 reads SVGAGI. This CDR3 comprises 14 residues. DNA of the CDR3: TGTGCCAGCAGTTACTCGGGGGCTTGGGAGACCCAGTACTTC. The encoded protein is CASSYSGAWETQYF.

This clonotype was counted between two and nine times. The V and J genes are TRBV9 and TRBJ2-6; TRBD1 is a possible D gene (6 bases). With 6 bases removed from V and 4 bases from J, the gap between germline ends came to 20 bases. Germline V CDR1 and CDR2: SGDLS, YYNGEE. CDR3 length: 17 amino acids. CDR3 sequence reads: CASNPRGGAAGANVLTF. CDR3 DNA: TGTGCCAGCAACCCACGTGGGGGCGCGGCGGGGGCCAACGTCCTGACTTTC.

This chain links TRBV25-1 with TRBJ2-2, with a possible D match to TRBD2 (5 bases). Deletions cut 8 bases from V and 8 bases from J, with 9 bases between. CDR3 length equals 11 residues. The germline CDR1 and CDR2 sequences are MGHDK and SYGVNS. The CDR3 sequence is CASYRGGELFF. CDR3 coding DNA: TGTGCCAGCTACCGCGGGGGGGAGCTGTTTTTT.

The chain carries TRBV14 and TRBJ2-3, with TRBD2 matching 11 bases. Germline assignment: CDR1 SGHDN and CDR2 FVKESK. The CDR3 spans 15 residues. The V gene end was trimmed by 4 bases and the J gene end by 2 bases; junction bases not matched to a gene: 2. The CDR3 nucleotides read TGTGCCAGCAGCCCGGGACTAGCGGACACAGATACGCAGTATTTT. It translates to CASSPGLADTDTQYF.

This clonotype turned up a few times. The CDR3 DNA is TGCAGTGCTAGGGGAGCGGGGGGGCCTAATTTTGAGCAGTTCTTC. The encoded protein is CSARGAGGPNFEQFF. V gene TRBV20-1 combines with J gene TRBJ2-1, with 10 bases lining up with TRBD2. The CDR3 runs 15 residues. Trimming cost V 3 bases and J 9 bases; bases outside gene matches: 11. Germline assignment: CDR1 DFQATT and CDR2 SNEGSKA (reference sequence).

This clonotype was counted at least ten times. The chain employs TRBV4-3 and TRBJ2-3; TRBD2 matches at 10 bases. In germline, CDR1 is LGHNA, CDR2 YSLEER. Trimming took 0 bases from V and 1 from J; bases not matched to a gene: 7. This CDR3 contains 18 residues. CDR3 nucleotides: TGCGCCAGCAGCCAAGATGGGCCCCTAGCGGGGGGCACAGATACGCAGTATTTT. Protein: CASSQDGPLAGGTDTQYF.

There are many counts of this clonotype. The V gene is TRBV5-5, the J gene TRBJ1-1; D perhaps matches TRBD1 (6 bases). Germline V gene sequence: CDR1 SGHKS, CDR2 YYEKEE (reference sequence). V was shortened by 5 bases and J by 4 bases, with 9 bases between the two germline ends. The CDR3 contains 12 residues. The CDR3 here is CASRETGTEAFF. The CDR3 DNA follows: TGTGCCAGCAGAGAGACAGGCACTGAAGCTTTCTTT.

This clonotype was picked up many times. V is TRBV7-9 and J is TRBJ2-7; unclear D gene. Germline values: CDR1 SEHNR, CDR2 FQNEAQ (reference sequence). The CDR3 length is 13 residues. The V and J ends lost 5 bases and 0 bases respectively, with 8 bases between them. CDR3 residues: CASSLPSSYEQYV. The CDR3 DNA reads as TGTGCCAGCAGCCTCCCAAGCTCCTACGAGCAGTACGTC.

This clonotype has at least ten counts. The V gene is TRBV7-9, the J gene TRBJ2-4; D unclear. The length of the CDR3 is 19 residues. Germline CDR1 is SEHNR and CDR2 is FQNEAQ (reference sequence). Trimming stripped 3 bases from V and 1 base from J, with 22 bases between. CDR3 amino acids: CASSFYSVRQASAKNIQYF. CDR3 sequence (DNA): TGTGCCAGCAGCTTTTATTCGGTTCGGCAGGCGTCGGCCAAAAACATTCAGTACTTC.

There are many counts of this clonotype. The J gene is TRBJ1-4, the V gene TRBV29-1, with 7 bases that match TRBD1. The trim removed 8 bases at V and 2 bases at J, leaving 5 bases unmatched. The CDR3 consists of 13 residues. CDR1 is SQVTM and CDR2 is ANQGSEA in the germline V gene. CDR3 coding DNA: TGCAGCAAACACAGGGGCACTAATGAAAAACTGTTTTTT. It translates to CSKHRGTNEKLFF. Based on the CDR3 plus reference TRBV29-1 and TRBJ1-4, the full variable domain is SAVISQKPSRDICQRGTSLTIQCQVDSQVTMMFWYRQQPGQSLTLIATANQGSEATYESGFVIDKFPISRPNLTFSTLTVSNMSPEDSSIYLCSKHRGTNEKLFFGSGTQLSVL.

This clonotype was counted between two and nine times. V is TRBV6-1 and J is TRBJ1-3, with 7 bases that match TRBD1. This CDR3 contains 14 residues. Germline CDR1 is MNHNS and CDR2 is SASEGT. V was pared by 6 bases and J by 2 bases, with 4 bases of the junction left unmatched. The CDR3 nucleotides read TGTGCCAGCAGCGTACAGGGGCCTGGAAACACCATATATTTT. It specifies CASSVQGPGNTIYF.

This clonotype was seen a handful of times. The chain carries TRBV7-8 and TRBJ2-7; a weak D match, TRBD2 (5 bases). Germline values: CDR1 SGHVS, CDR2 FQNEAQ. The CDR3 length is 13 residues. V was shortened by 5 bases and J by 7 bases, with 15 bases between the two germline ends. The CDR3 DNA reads TGTGCCAGCAGCACTAACGTGAGGGAAGAGCAGTACGTC. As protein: CASSTNVREEQYV.

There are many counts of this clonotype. The CDR3 loop is CASRQDSYEQYF. DNA for the CDR3: TGTGCCAGCCGCCAGGACTCCTACGAGCAGTACTTC. V usage is TRBV2 and J usage is TRBJ2-7; D gene unclear. The ends were cut back, 8 bases at V and 0 bases at J, with 8 bases in the middle. Germline V gene sequence: CDR1 SNHLY, CDR2 FYNNEI. This CDR3 is built from 12 residues.

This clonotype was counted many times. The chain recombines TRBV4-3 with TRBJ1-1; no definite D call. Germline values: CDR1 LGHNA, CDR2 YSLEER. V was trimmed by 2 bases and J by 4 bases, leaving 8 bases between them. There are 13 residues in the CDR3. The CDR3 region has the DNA TGCGCCAGCAGCCAAAGGTTAGGCACTGAAGCTTTCTTT. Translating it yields CASSQRLGTEAFF.

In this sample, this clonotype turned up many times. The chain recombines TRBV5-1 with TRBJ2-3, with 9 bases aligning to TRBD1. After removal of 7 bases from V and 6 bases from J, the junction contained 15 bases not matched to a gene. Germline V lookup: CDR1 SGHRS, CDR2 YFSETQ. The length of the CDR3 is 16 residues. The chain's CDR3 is CASGKLGQGVADTQYF. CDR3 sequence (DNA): TGCGCCAGCGGCAAGCTGGGACAGGGAGTTGCGGATACGCAGTATTTT.